The 9 T cell receptor beta chains below come from one sample, sequenced in a study of OX40 agonist ivuxolimab in advanced cancers. The table came from immunoSEQ multiplex PCR; TCRdb's copy has only in-frame clones and leaves some out. The data show about 76,000 clones, 65% to 90% seen once. The input for sequencing was CD4+ or CD8+ T cells sorted from blood, taken in a trial of the OX40 agonist ivuxolimab. The receptors come from an adult with an advanced solid tumor such as melanoma, head and neck, liver or kidney cancer.

The rearrangement joins TRBV6-6 to TRBJ2-1; D is undetermined. Trimming took 6 bases from V and 7 from J, leaving 19 bases between them. Germline V gene lookup returns CDR1 MNHNY and CDR2 SVGAGI (reference sequence). The CDR3 totals 15 residues. CDR3 nucleotide sequence: TGTGCCAGCAGCCCCGGCGTGGGTGTAGTAAATGAGCAGTTCTTC. As protein: CASSPGVGVVNEQFF.

The V gene is TRBV6-5, the J gene TRBJ1-5; no definite D call. The CDR3 spans 14 residues. Deletions cut 2 bases from V and 3 bases from J, with 8 bases between. Germline lookup yields CDR1 MNHEY and CDR2 SVGAGI. CDR3 nucleotides: TGTGCCAGCAGTTACCGGACCGACAATCAGCCCCAGCATTTT. It translates to CASSYRTDNQPQHF.

The gene calls are TRBV6-6 and TRBJ2-2; perhaps TRBD1 as D (6 bases). The CDR3 length is 14 residues. Deletions cut 6 bases from V and 5 bases from J, with 13 bases between. Looked up from germline, CDR1 is MNHNY and CDR2 is SVGAGI (reference sequence). CDR3 in amino acids: CASSQTGLTGELFF. The CDR3 DNA reads as TGTGCCAGCAGCCAGACAGGTTTAACCGGGGAGCTGTTTTTT.

This rearrangement joins TRBV5-1 to TRBJ2-7, with D perhaps TRBD2 (6 bases). This CDR3 is built from 16 residues. CDR1 and CDR2 from the germline V gene are SGHRS and YFSETQ. Trimming removed 4 bases at V and 6 bases at J, with 23 bases between. CDR3 DNA sequence: TGCGCCAGCAGCCTGGCGGTCGGGAGTTCCCCTTCCGAGCAGTACTTC. Translation: CASSLAVGSSPSEQYF.

The V and J genes are TRBV4-3 and TRBJ2-1, with 8 bases fitting TRBD2. Per germline, CDR1 LGHNA and CDR2 YSLEER. Losses at the gene ends were 0 bases for V and 3 bases for J; bases not matched to a gene: 10. This CDR3 is 18 amino acids long. The CDR3 nucleotides are TGCGCCAGCAGCCAAGATCCTTTTCGGCTAGCGGGCTACAATGAGCAGTTCTTC. Its protein is CASSQDPFRLAGYNEQFF.

The V and J genes are TRBV19 and TRBJ1-2, with 8 bases matching TRBD1. After removal of 5 bases from V and 7 bases from J, the junction contained 9 bases not matched to a gene. The germline V gene encodes CDR1 LNHDA and CDR2 SQIVND (reference sequence). This CDR3 has 14 amino acids. CDR3 coding DNA: TGTGCCAGTAGTGCCTTTGACAGGGGCCGTGGCTACACCTTC. Protein: CASSAFDRGRGYTF.

V and J are TRBV7-9 and TRBJ2-5; 14 nucleotides agree with TRBD2. This CDR3 has 17 residues. Germline V gives CDR1 SEHNR, CDR2 FQNEAQ (reference sequence). The trim removed 5 bases at V and 5 bases at J, leaving 10 bases unmatched. The CDR3 bases are TGTGCCAGCAGCCTGAAGGGGACTAGCGGGAGAGGGGAGACCCAGTACTTC. The encoded protein is CASSLKGTSGRGETQYF.

The sample holds one count of this clone. This chain uses TRBV12-5 with TRBJ2-5; D ambiguous. V dropped 2 bases and J dropped 5 bases, with 3 bases sitting between them. The CDR3 covers 11 residues. Germline V gene data show CDR1 as LGHNT and CDR2 as FRNRAP. CDR3 sequence (DNA): TGTGCTAGTGGTTTGCAGGAGACCCAGTACTTC. Translating it yields CASGLQETQYF.

This chain joins TRBV5-1 and TRBJ2-3; D is perhaps TRBD1 or TRBD2 (5 bases each). The CDR3 loop spans 16 amino acids. Germline V gene lookup returns CDR1 SGHRS and CDR2 YFSETQ. Trimming took off 4 bases at V and 2 bases at J, with 17 bases between the two ends. The CDR3 here is CASSTPPGRFTDTQYF. DNA of the CDR3: TGCGCCAGCAGCACACCCCCGGGACGGTTCACAGATACGCAGTATTTT.